Listed below are T cell receptor beta chains from one sample, sequenced in a study of cytomegalovirus exposure and HLA in healthy donors. Sequencing was performed with immunoSEQ multiplex PCR; in TCRdb, only in-frame clones are kept and a portion is missing. The data show some 180,000 clones, more than 75% seen once. The sequenced sample was PBMCs. The receptors shown here come from a man in his forties in good health and CMV-seronegative. CDR3s include the opening cysteine and the closing phenylalanine or tryptophan. D genes are given only for firm matches. Size values are once, few and many counts, or a class for expanded clones, and some rows have none.

j_call v_call d_call clone_size cdr3_aa cdr3_nt
TRBJ1-1 TRBV5-1 TRBD1 NA CASSPNDRGTEAFF TGCGCCAGCAGCCCGAACGACAGGGGGACTGAAGCTTTCTTT
TRBJ2-5 TRBV6-6 NA NA CASSYRPPGDQYF TGTGCCAGCAGTTACCGCCCGCCGGGGGACCAGTACTTC
TRBJ2-7 TRBV7-9 TRBD2 few CASSLVGRGGSYEQYF TGTGCCAGCAGCTTAGTAGGCCGGGGGGGTTCCTACGAGCAGTACTTC
TRBJ2-7 TRBV5-5 NA NA CASSWPGQGIYEQYF TGTGCCAGCAGCTGGCCAGGGCAGGGGATCTACGAGCAGTACTTC
TRBJ1-2 TRBV15 NA NA CATSRDRQEYGYTF TGTGCCACCAGCAGAGATAGGCAGGAATATGGCTACACCTTC
TRBJ2-6 TRBV6-1 TRBD1 NA CASRTGGSGANVLTF TGTGCCAGCAGGACAGGGGGGTCTGGGGCCAACGTCCTGACTTTC
TRBJ2-5 TRBV19 NA NA CASIDSGLQETQYF TGTGCCAGTATCGATTCTGGGCTTCAAGAGACCCAGTACTTC
TRBJ2-1 TRBV19 NA NA CASTHPNGLPLFF TGTGCCAGTACCCACCCCAACGGACTCCCGCTGTTCTTC
TRBJ1-2 TRBV7-2 NA NA CASSLDRATIYGYTF TGTGCCAGCAGCTTAGACAGGGCCACCATCTATGGCTACACCTTC
TRBJ2-3 TRBV18 NA NA CASSPQGSGDTQYF TGTGCCAGCTCACCTCAGGGTTCGGGAGATACGCAGTATTTT
TRBJ2-1 TRBV5-1 TRBD2 NA CASSLGTSSYNEQFF TGCGCCAGCAGCTTGGGGACTAGCTCCTACAATGAGCAGTTCTTC
TRBJ2-1 TRBV5-4 TRBD2 NA CASMRTSGFSYNEQFF TGTGCCAGCATGAGGACTAGCGGGTTCTCCTACAATGAGCAGTTCTTC
TRBJ2-7 TRBV11-2 TRBD1 NA CASSPLKVTGDHEQYF TGTGCCAGCAGCCCGCTTAAAGTGACAGGGGACCACGAGCAGTACTTC
TRBJ2-7 TRBV7-2 NA few CASSPRDTFYEQYF TGTGCCAGCAGCCCTCGGGACACTTTCTACGAGCAGTACTTC
TRBJ2-1 TRBV18 TRBD2 NA CASSPQRLAGSYNEQFF TGTGCCAGCTCACCACAAAGACTAGCGGGATCCTACAATGAGCAGTTCTTC
TRBJ1-4 TRBV28 TRBD1 NA CASSSGQGVAEKLFF TGTGCCAGCAGTTCCGGACAGGGGGTGGCTGAAAAACTGTTTTTT
TRBJ2-7 TRBV2 TRBD1 NA CASSRTGETYEQYF TGTGCCAGCAGCCGGACAGGGGAAACCTACGAGCAGTACTTC
TRBJ1-1 TRBV11-2 NA NA CASSPPGTRNTEAFF TGTGCCAGCAGCCCCCCAGGGACAAGGAACACTGAAGCTTTCTTT
TRBJ2-7 TRBV7-2 TRBD2 few CASSWTSSSNEQYF TGTGCCAGCAGCTGGACTAGCTCTAGCAACGAGCAGTACTTC
TRBJ1-5 TRBV28 TRBD1 NA CASSSPGQGKRNQPQHF TGTGCCAGCAGTTCCCCGGGACAGGGGAAGAGGAATCAGCCCCAGCATTTT
TRBJ2-1 TRBV11-2 NA once CASSLGTASNEQFF TGTGCCAGCAGCTTAGGGACAGCGTCTAATGAGCAGTTCTTC
TRBJ2-7 TRBV4-3 TRBD2 NA CASSQDSGTVYEQYF TGCGCCAGCAGCCAAGATAGCGGGACTGTCTACGAGCAGTACTTC
TRBJ1-1 TRBV9 NA NA CASSDARDTEAFF TGTGCCAGCAGCGATGCGAGGGACACTGAAGCTTTCTTT
TRBJ1-2 TRBV30 NA NA CAWSVSRGSVGYTF TGTGCCTGGAGTGTATCCAGGGGAAGTGTTGGCTACACCTTC
TRBJ1-1 TRBV29-1 NA few CSVRSSTEAFF TGCAGCGTGAGAAGTTCCACTGAAGCTTTCTTT
TRBJ1-1 TRBV7-9 NA NA CSSSLVMGATEAFF TGTTCCAGCAGCTTAGTGATGGGGGCCACTGAAGCTTTCTTT
TRBJ2-2 TRBV5-8 TRBD1 few CASSLRRTGPTGELFF TGTGCCAGCAGCCTTCGGCGGACAGGGCCCACCGGGGAGCTGTTTTTT
TRBJ1-3 TRBV28 TRBD1 few CASGTGRNTIYF TGTGCCAGTGGGACAGGCAGAAACACCATATATTTT
TRBJ1-2 TRBV9 TRBD1 NA CASSETGNGYTF TGTGCCAGCAGCGAGACAGGGAATGGCTACACCTTC
TRBJ2-7 TRBV2 NA NA CASSRGRESSYEQYF TGTGCCAGCTCCCGAGGGCGGGAAAGTAGCTACGAGCAGTACTTC
TRBJ2-7 TRBV5-5 TRBD1 NA CASSAGTGTYEQYF TGTGCCAGCAGCGCCGGGACAGGGACCTACGAGCAGTACTTC
TRBJ1-1 TRBV6-6 NA NA CASTRSGDTEAFF TGTGCCAGCACCCGATCGGGGGACACTGAAGCTTTCTTT
TRBJ2-3 TRBV4-2 TRBD2 NA CASSQVGGLNTDTQYF TGTGCCAGCAGCCAAGTTGGGGGACTAAACACAGATACGCAGTATTTT
TRBJ2-7 TRBV18 TRBD1 NA CASSPGGTGAYEQYF TGTGCCAGCTCACCGGGTGGGACAGGGGCCTACGAGCAGTACTTC
TRBJ2-1 TRBV5-1 NA few CASSPGLSSREQFF TGCGCCAGCAGCCCGGGTTTGAGCTCCCGGGAGCAGTTCTTC
TRBJ2-7 TRBV6-1 NA NA CASSNTNYEQYF TGTGCCAGCAGCAACACAAATTACGAGCAGTACTTC
TRBJ1-2 TRBV28 NA NA CASSLISYGYTF TGTGCCAGCAGTTTAATCAGCTATGGCTACACCTTC
TRBJ1-1 TRBV6-5 TRBD1 NA CASSYSGTGSTEAFF TGTGCCAGCAGTTACTCGGGGACAGGATCCACTGAAGCTTTCTTT
TRBJ1-4 TRBV7-9 NA NA CASSLIGGGMTNNEKLFF TGTGCCAGCAGCTTAATTGGGGGGGGCATGACCAATAATGAAAAACTGTTTTTT
TRBJ2-3 TRBV5-4 TRBD2 few CASSLASGGVQITQYF TGTGCCAGCAGCCTGGCTAGCGGGGGGGTACAGATAACGCAGTATTTT
TRBJ2-1 TRBV5-1 TRBD2 few CASRTSGSSTNEQFF TGCGCCAGCAGGACTAGCGGGAGTTCCACCAATGAGCAGTTCTTC
TRBJ2-3 TRBV15 TRBD2 few CATSRDVPSGRGKDTQYF TGTGCCACCAGCAGAGATGTTCCTTCCGGGAGGGGCAAAGATACGCAGTATTTT
TRBJ1-1 TRBV29-1 NA NA CSVEEVFLGGTEAFF TGCAGCGTTGAAGAGGTTTTTCTGGGGGGCACTGAAGCTTTCTTT
TRBJ2-3 TRBV7-3 NA NA CASSSGFPDTQYF TGTGCCAGCAGCTCGGGATTTCCAGATACGCAGTATTTT
TRBJ2-2 TRBV5-1 NA NA CASSLDGIGELFF TGCGCCAGCAGCTTGGACGGGATCGGGGAGCTGTTTTTT
TRBJ1-1 TRBV9 NA NA CASSVHPGGNTEAFF TGTGCCAGCAGCGTTCACCCGGGGGGGAACACTGAAGCTTTCTTT
TRBJ1-1 TRBV2 TRBD1 few CASSRQGLNTEAFF TGTGCCAGCAGCCGACAGGGGCTGAACACTGAAGCTTTCTTT
TRBJ1-5 TRBV28 NA NA CASSPRDIRRQPQHF TGTGCCAGCAGTCCCCGGGACATTAGACGGCAGCCCCAGCATTTT
TRBJ2-7 TRBV5-1 TRBD1 NA CASSLSDRGGEQYF TGCGCCAGCAGCTTGTCGGACAGGGGTGGCGAGCAGTACTTC
TRBJ2-7 TRBV5-1 TRBD2 NA CASSSQAGVSYEQYF TGCGCCAGCAGCTCCCAAGCGGGGGTATCCTACGAGCAGTACTTC
TRBJ2-7 TRBV21-1 NA NA CASSKGVRAGTDSYEQYF TGTGCCAGCAGCAAAGGCGTGAGAGCCGGGACAGACTCCTACGAGCAGTACTTC
TRBJ2-2 TRBV6-5 NA NA CASSYSGVRTGELFF TGTGCCAGCAGTTACTCCGGGGTTCGCACCGGGGAGCTGTTTTTT
TRBJ2-7 TRBV27 TRBD1 NA CASSSGTEPYEQYF TGTGCCAGCAGTTCCGGGACAGAACCGTACGAGCAGTACTTC